This is a list of T cell receptor beta chains from one sample in a study of human T cells and chemical hapten exposure. MiXCR was run by TCRdb on the RACE reads, yielding one entry per CDR3 protein. The sample lists about 350,000 distinct CDR3 sequences, 5.5% occurring once. Material: whole blood, obtained in connection with sensitization to the hapten diphenylcyclopropenone (DPC). The receptors shown here come from a woman aged 18-30 years with alopecia areata. Some clones in this sample may be carry-over from other donors' samples. The CDR3 runs from the conserved cysteine through the conserved F or W. Each record gives: V gene, D gene, J gene, clone size, CDR3 protein, CDR3 DNA. The D gene is left open where the match is weak. Expanded clones get a size class; other rows say once, few or many, or leave the size out.

TRBV4-3	-	TRBJ2-3	many	CASSQEGPGNGVTQYF	TGCGCCAGCAGCCAAGAAGGTCCAGGGAATGGAGTTACGCAGTATTTT
TRBV29-1	-	TRBJ1-1	-	CSVERKQGWNTEAFF	TGCAGCGTTGAGAGAAAACAGGGATGGAACACTGAAGCTTTCTTT
TRBV9	-	TRBJ2-7	many	CASSVGRDYEQYF	TGTGCCAGCAGCGTAGGCAGGGACTACGAGCAGTACTTC
TRBV6-5	TRBD2	TRBJ2-3	-	CASSRMAGGTDTQYF	TGTGCCAGCAGTAGGATGGCGGGGGGCACAGATACGCAGTATTTT
TRBV7-9	-	TRBJ2-7	few	CASSLAGSNEQYF	TGTGCCAGCAGCTTAGCGGGGTCTAACGAGCAGTACTTC
TRBV6-2/TRBV6-3	-	TRBJ1-1	many	CASSRGGVGTEAFF	TGTGCCAGCAGCCGGGGAGGAGTTGGCACTGAAGCTTTCTTT
TRBV7-2	TRBD1	TRBJ1-3	-	CASSPNRGGSGNTIYF	TGTGCCAGCAGCCCGAACAGGGGTGGGTCTGGAAACACCATATATTTT
TRBV7-2	-	TRBJ2-7	many	CASSLGQGLTYEQYF	TGTGCCAGCAGCTTAGGACAGGGACTGACCTACGAGCAGTACTTC
TRBV19	TRBD1	TRBJ2-3	few	CASRFGQGATDTQYF	TGTGCCAGTAGATTCGGACAGGGGGCTACAGATACGCAGTATTTT
TRBV6-2/TRBV6-3	-	TRBJ2-2	-	CASSYSGLNTGELFF	TGTGCCAGCAGTTACTCCGGACTCAACACCGGGGAGCTGTTTTTT
TRBV11-2	TRBD2	TRBJ2-2	few	CASSLAGGFTGELFF	TGTGCCAGCAGCTTAGCGGGGGGGTTCACCGGGGAGCTGTTTTTT
TRBV27	-	TRBJ1-4	many	CASSLGSVPNEKLFF	TGTGCCAGCAGTTTAGGTTCGGTGCCTAATGAAAAACTGTTTTTT
TRBV6-1	-	TRBJ1-1	many	CASSERLDGNPEAFF	TGTGCCAGCAGTGAACGTTTGGACGGGAACCCTGAAGCTTTCTTT
TRBV18	-	TRBJ2-4	-	CASSPIEEDIQYF	TGTGCCAGCTCACCGATTGAGGAGGACATTCAGTACTTC
TRBV24-1	TRBD2	TRBJ2-5	few	CATSAPGLGETQYF	TGTGCCACCAGTGCTCCGGGACTAGGGGAGACCCAGTACTTC
TRBV6-2/TRBV6-3	-	TRBJ1-1	-	CASREDRYTEAFF	TGTGCCAGCAGGGAGGACAGATACACTGAAGCTTTCTTT
TRBV6-2/TRBV6-3	-	TRBJ1-2	many	CASYDFGGSWAGYTF	TGTGCCAGCTACGACTTTGGGGGCTCATGGGCTGGCTACACCTTC
TRBV7-2	-	TRBJ2-5	-	CASTAPARPGETQYF	TGTGCCAGCACCGCCCCTGCCCGGCCGGGGGAGACCCAGTACTTC
TRBV7-9	-	TRBJ1-4	many	CASSSRNGEKLFF	TGTGCCAGCAGCTCCCGAAACGGTGAAAAACTGTTTTTT
TRBV28	-	TRBJ2-3	-	CASRLAGSVDTQYF	TGTGCCAGCAGGCTAGCAGGGTCGGTAGATACGCAGTATTTT
TRBV7-9	-	TRBJ2-3	many	CASSLVADTDTQYF	TGTGCCAGCAGCTTAGTCGCGGACACAGATACGCAGTATTTT
TRBV7-2	-	TRBJ1-4	-	CASSNQQGPNEKLFF	TGTGCCAGCAGCAATCAACAGGGACCTAATGAAAAACTGTTTTTT
TRBV25-1	-	TRBJ2-5	many	CASSPLRAPETQYF	TGTGCCAGCAGTCCCCTACGAGCTCCTGAGACCCAGTACTTC
TRBV12-5	-	TRBJ2-3	many	CASALGGTDTQYF	TGTGCTAGTGCGCTCGGGGGCACAGATACGCAGTATTTT
TRBV6-1	TRBD1	TRBJ1-4	many	CASRGTGVEKLFF	TGTGCCAGCCGGGGGACAGGGGTTGAAAAACTGTTTTTT
TRBV5-1	TRBD1	TRBJ1-2	few	CASSLAPVGTGGADGYTF	TGCGCCAGCAGCTTGGCCCCCGTAGGGACAGGGGGCGCGGATGGCTACACCTTC
TRBV11-2	-	TRBJ2-3	-	CASSPGQPGTDTQYF	TGTGCCAGCAGCCCCGGACAACCAGGCACAGATACGCAGTATTTT
TRBV5-1	TRBD1	TRBJ1-1	-	CASSLAAGGLTEAFF	TGCGCCAGCAGCTTGGCCGCAGGGGGCCTCACTGAAGCTTTCTTT